Listed here are 14 T cell receptor beta chains from one sample, sequenced in a study of response to subunit inactivated influenza vaccine. In TCRdb, the RT-PCR reads were re-called with MiXCR into one record per CDR3 protein. The sample holds about 520,000 distinct CDR3 sequences, 6% to 9% seen once. Sequences were derived from PBMCs from blood, sampled less than 30 months after vaccination. Source of these receptors: a man aged 50 to 69 who received an inactivated influenza vaccine.

In this sample, this clonotype turned up many times. This chain links TRBV9 with TRBJ2-7; 10 bases are shared with TRBD2. V lost 4 bases and J lost 6; bases outside the gene matches: 7. The CDR3 sequence is 14 residues long. Looked up from germline, CDR1 is SGDLS and CDR2 is YYNGEE. This CDR3 is CASSPRTSGGEQYF. The CDR3, as DNA: TGTGCCAGCAGCCCCCGGACTAGCGGAGGCGAGCAGTACTTC.

The gene calls are TRBV5-1 and TRBJ2-1; TRBD2 agrees at 10 bases. J gave up 2 bases and V 4 bases, and 6 bases lay outside the gene matches. The CDR3 has 16 residues. Germline CDR1 and CDR2: SGHRS and YFSETQ. The CDR3 is CASSQGSGGAYNEQFF. The CDR3 coding sequence is TGCGCCAGCAGCCAGGGGAGCGGGGGGGCCTACAATGAGCAGTTCTTC.

This clonotype has at least ten counts. The chain combines TRBV20-1 with TRBJ2-1, with 7 bases identical to TRBD1. Unmatched junction bases numbered 16, after V lost 6 bases and J lost 8 bases. The CDR3 spans 15 residues. CDR1 is DFQATT, CDR2 SNEGSKA, per germline (reference sequence). The CDR3 reads CSAIGGQGTLDEQFF. The DNA for the CDR3 is TGCAGTGCCATAGGGGGCCAGGGGACCCTCGATGAGCAGTTCTTC.

This clonotype was picked up a small number of times. The chain carries TRBV6-5 and TRBJ2-3; D unclear. The V end lost 2 bases, the J end lost 2 bases, and 8 bases lay between the germline ends. The CDR3 extends over 14 amino acids. Per germline, CDR1 MNHEY and CDR2 SVGAGI. This CDR3 is CASSYVGSTDTQYF. The CDR3 nucleotides are TGTGCCAGCAGTTACGTGGGTTCCACAGATACGCAGTATTTT.

This clonotype was seen ten or more times. The rearrangement uses TRBV6-5 and TRBJ2-5; the D gene is possibly TRBD2 (6 bases). The length of the CDR3 is 12 residues. Germline loops: CDR1 MNHEY, CDR2 SVGAGI. V was pared by 5 bases and J by 5 bases, with 9 bases between. CDR3 sequence (DNA): TGTGCCAGCAGTACGACTAGGGAGACCCAGTACTTC. Its translation is CASSTTRETQYF.

Many counts were recorded for this clonotype. The chain has TRBV20-1 and TRBJ2-3, with 10 bases aligning to TRBD2. Unmatched junction bases numbered 13, after V lost 5 bases and J lost 5 bases. From germline, CDR1 is DFQATT and CDR2 SNEGSKA (reference sequence). The CDR3 extends over 16 amino acids. The CDR3, as DNA: TGCAGTGCTGGGGATCCGGCTAGCGGGAGCTTAGATACGCAGTATTTT. This sequence encodes CSAGDPASGSLDTQYF.

The chain recombines TRBV7-9 with TRBJ1-1; the match to TRBD1 covers 11 bases. Germline V lookup: CDR1 SEHNR, CDR2 FQNEAQ (reference sequence). V was clipped by 1 base and J by 7 bases; unmatched bases: 5. The CDR3 consists of 15 residues. CDR3 residues: CASSLVGQGAVEAFF. CDR3 nucleotides: TGTGCCAGCAGCTTAGTCGGACAGGGGGCGGTTGAAGCTTTCTTT.

The chain uses TRBV29-1 and TRBJ2-1; possible D gene TRBD1, 6 bases. Germline V gene data show CDR1 as SQVTM and CDR2 as ANQGSEA. There are 13 residues in the CDR3. The V end lost 5 bases, the J end lost 6 bases, and 14 bases lay between the germline ends. The CDR3 DNA is TGCAGCGTTAACAGGGATTCTTTCAATGAGCAGTTCTTC. Protein: CSVNRDSFNEQFF.

This clonotype was seen repeatedly, ten times or more. The chain has TRBV7-9 and TRBJ1-1; D gene unclear. There are 17 residues in the CDR3. Germline lookup yields CDR1 SEHNR and CDR2 FQNEAQ (reference sequence). V dropped 1 base and J dropped 0 bases, with 15 bases sitting between them. Here the CDR3 reads CASSLVWSLTLNTEAFF. The CDR3 DNA is TGTGCCAGCAGCTTAGTCTGGTCCCTTACACTGAACACTGAAGCTTTCTTT. Full variable domain (missing parts from reference TRBV7-9 and TRBJ1-1): DTGVSQNPRHKITKRGQNVTFRCDPISEHNRLYWYRQTLGQGPEFLTYFQNEAQLEKSRLLSDRFSAERPKGSFSTLEIQRTEQGDSAMYLCASSLVWSLTLNTEAFFGQGTRLTVV.

The chain couples TRBV20-1 to TRBJ2-1, with TRBD2 as a possible D gene (6 bases). There are 16 residues in the CDR3. Trimming removed 0 bases at V and 0 bases at J, with 12 bases between. Germline CDR1 DFQATT, CDR2 SNEGSKA (reference sequence). The CDR3 loop is CSARDVGGNSYNEQFF. In DNA form, the CDR3 reads TGCAGTGCTAGAGATGTCGGCGGGAACTCCTACAATGAGCAGTTCTTC.

The genes are TRBV5-1 and TRBJ2-3, with 10 bases lining up with TRBD2. The length of the CDR3 is 16 residues. Germline lookup yields CDR1 SGHRS and CDR2 YFSETQ. V gave up 0 bases and J gave up 4 bases; unmatched junction bases: 5. Written as DNA, the CDR3 is TGCGCCAGCAGCTTGGCTAGCGGGGGCCTCCCAGATACGCAGTATTTT. This gives the protein CASSLASGGLPDTQYF.

The chain is built from TRBV10-3 and TRBJ2-7; maybe TRBD2 (7 bases). There are 15 residues in the CDR3. The ends were cut back, 2 bases at V and 5 bases at J, with 16 bases in the middle. Germline values: CDR1 ENHRY, CDR2 SYGVKD. The CDR3 region has the DNA TGTGCCATCAGTGAGATGCGGGGGCGTTCGAACGAGCAGTACTTC. It translates to CAISEMRGRSNEQYF.

V and J are TRBV20-1 and TRBJ1-5, with D possibly being TRBD1 (5 bases). The CDR3 is made up of 13 amino acids. Trimming removed 0 bases from V and 7 bases from J, with 10 bases in between. Per the germline V gene, CDR1 is DFQATT and CDR2 is SNEGSKA (reference sequence). CDR3 sequence (DNA): TGCAGTGCTAGAGATGGGGGGATCCAGCCCCAGCATTTT. Protein product: CSARDGGIQPQHF.

This clonotype was seen only a few times. CDR3 loop: CSARVDTGELFF. The CDR3 DNA reads as TGCAGTGCTAGAGTGGATACCGGGGAGCTGTTTTTT. The J gene is TRBJ2-2, the V gene TRBV20-1; D gene uncertain. The CDR3 is 12 amino acids. Germline CDR1 and CDR2: DFQATT and SNEGSKA (reference sequence). V was trimmed by 1 base and J by 5 bases, leaving 5 bases between them.